This TCR beta chain originates from a study of T-cell reconstitution after alpha-beta-depleted transplantation in children. The CDR3 consists of 11 residues. Trimming cost V 7 bases and J 8 bases, with 11 bases left between them. Preparation of the TCRbeta library was carried out with unique molecular identifiers. Each CDR3 protein is one row after TCRdb ran MiXCR on the PCR reads. This repertoire shows 130,000 to 150,000 distinct CDR3 sequences, around 9% found once; its top ten account for approximately 18%. This clonotype showed up just a few times. The chain uses TRBV12-3 or TRBV12-4 and TRBJ1-2, with a weak D call TRBD1 (5 bases). This specimen was PBMCs, mostly from graft donor cells, taken 180 days after TCRalphabeta/CD19-depleted stem cell transplant. The clonotype comes from a female patient between 2 and 15 years old who had a stem cell transplant for congenital amegakaryocytic thrombocytopenia, so the T cells may come from the graft donor. The CDR3 DNA reads as TGTGCCAGCACCGAAGGGACCGGCTACACCTTC. Encoded protein: CASTEGTGYTF.